This is a list of T cell receptor beta chains from one sample in a study of OX40 agonist ivuxolimab in advanced cancers. TCRdb's table, derived via immunoSEQ multiplex PCR, lists solely in-frame clones and lacks some. In the table there are around 140,000 clones, about 92% of which are singletons. The sequences come from CD4+ or CD8+ T cells sorted from blood, collected in a trial of the OX40 agonist ivuxolimab. These receptors came from an adult with an advanced solid tumor such as melanoma, head and neck, liver or kidney cancer. Both conserved end residues are part of each CDR3. D genes are given only for firm matches. Size is stated for part of the rows, as once, few or many counts, or as a class when the clone is expanded.

d_call	clone_size	j_call	cdr3_length	v_call	cdr3_nt	cdr3_aa
TRBD2	NA	TRBJ2-4	18	TRBV4-3	TGCGCCAGCAGCCAAGATCCGGGGACTAGCGGGGGGAAAAACATTCAGTACTTC	CASSQDPGTSGGKNIQYF
NA	NA	TRBJ2-5	13	TRBV11-2	TGTGCCAGCAGCCCCCCGGGTCAAGAGACCCAGTACTTC	CASSPPGQETQYF
NA	NA	TRBJ1-2	14	TRBV19	TGTGCCAGTAGTCTTTCCCAGTATTACTATGGCTACACCTTC	CASSLSQYYYGYTF
NA	NA	TRBJ2-5	15	TRBV19	TGTGCCAGTAGTGGGGGGCGGGACAGACAAGAGACCCAGTACTTC	CASSGGRDRQETQYF
TRBD1	NA	TRBJ2-7	14	TRBV11-2	TGTGCCAGCAGCATAGACAGGGACCTCTACGAGCAGTACTTC	CASSIDRDLYEQYF
NA	NA	TRBJ1-5	14	TRBV19	TGTGCCAGTAGGGAACCGACAGGTCGGCAGCCCCAGCATTTT	CASREPTGRQPQHF
NA	NA	TRBJ1-2	15	TRBV7-2	TGTGCCAGCAGCTCCCGGGACGGCTTTAACTATGGCTACACCTTC	CASSSRDGFNYGYTF
NA	NA	TRBJ1-4	13	TRBV2	TGTGCCACCAGGGGCTGGCAGGGGTGGGAATTGTTTTTT	CATRGWQGWELFF
TRBD1	NA	TRBJ1-6	15	TRBV19	TGTGCCAGTAGCACAGGGGTCGCAAATAATTCACCCCTCCACTTT	CASSTGVANNSPLHF
NA	NA	TRBJ1-2	14	TRBV6-6	TGTGCCAGCCGGGGGGAGGGGATTAGCTATGGCTACACCTTC	CASRGEGISYGYTF
TRBD2	NA	TRBJ2-7	11	TRBV6-1	TGTGCCTCAGGGAGGGGATACGAGCAGTACTTC	CASGRGYEQYF
NA	NA	TRBJ2-1	14	TRBV7-9	TGTGCCAGCAGCTTGATACAGGGTTCCAATGAGCAGTTCTTC	CASSLIQGSNEQFF
TRBD2	NA	TRBJ2-7	15	TRBV7-6	TGTGCCAGCAGCTTGGGACTAGCGGGAGTCTACGAGCAGTACTTC	CASSLGLAGVYEQYF
NA	once	TRBJ1-4	14	TRBV9	TGTGCCAGCAGCGTAGACGGGCAGGGAGGAAAACTGTTTTTT	CASSVDGQGGKLFF
NA	NA	TRBJ1-5	14	TRBV5-4	TGTGCCAGCAGCTTGGGGCCGCGTAATCAGCCCCAGCATTTT	CASSLGPRNQPQHF
NA	NA	TRBJ2-4	15	TRBV19	TGTGCCAGTAGGGGACTGGAGACGGCACAAAACATTCAGTACTTC	CASRGLETAQNIQYF
TRBD1	NA	TRBJ1-1	15	TRBV12-5	TGTGCTAGTGGTACCCGACAGGGCCCGAACACTGAAGCTTTCTTT	CASGTRQGPNTEAFF
NA	NA	TRBJ1-2	12	TRBV6-6	TGTGCCAGCAGACAGGGCGTCTATGGCTACACCTTC	CASRQGVYGYTF
TRBD1	NA	TRBJ2-2	18	TRBV28	TGTGCCAGCAGTGGGCAGGGGGCGCCTAGCCCGAACACCGGGGAGCTGTTTTTT	CASSGQGAPSPNTGELFF
TRBD1	NA	TRBJ1-1	13	TRBV10-3	TGTGCCATCAGTGGCAGACAGGGTGCTGAAGCTTTCTTT	CAISGRQGAEAFF
TRBD2	NA	TRBJ2-3	15	TRBV18	TGTGCCAGCTCACCGGCAGCGGGAAAGGCAGATACGCAGTATTTT	CASSPAAGKADTQYF
NA	NA	TRBJ2-1	15	TRBV18	TGTGCCAGCTCACCAAACGGGGGTGGCCACAATGAGCAGTTCTTC	CASSPNGGGHNEQFF
TRBD2	NA	TRBJ2-1	14	TRBV7-2	TGTGCCAGCAGCTTTCGAACTAGCGGGAGTGAGCAGTTCTTC	CASSFRTSGSEQFF
NA	NA	TRBJ2-1	16	TRBV15	TGTGCCACCAGCAGAGAGTATGGCGTCTCCCGGAACGAGCAGTTCTTC	CATSREYGVSRNEQFF
NA	NA	TRBJ2-7	12	TRBV4-1	TGCGCCAGCAGCCAAGGAGTAGGGGAGCAGTACTTC	CASSQGVGEQYF
NA	NA	TRBJ1-2	14	TRBV28	TGTGCCAGCACCCACGGGCAAGGGGCCTATGGCTACACCTTC	CASTHGQGAYGYTF
TRBD1	NA	TRBJ2-7	14	TRBV29-1	TGCAGCGTTTCCGGGACAGGTGGTTCCTACGAGCAGTACTTC	CSVSGTGGSYEQYF
NA	NA	TRBJ1-5	14	TRBV28	TGTGCCAGCAGTTGGCAATATAGCAATCAGCCCCAGCATTTT	CASSWQYSNQPQHF
TRBD1	once	TRBJ2-7	15	TRBV27	TGTGCCAGCAGTTTCTTAGGACAGGGGTCCTACGAGCAGTACTTC	CASSFLGQGSYEQYF
NA	NA	TRBJ2-4	15	TRBV7-2	TGTGCCAGCAGCCGTCAGGGGACGGGGGGTGACATTCAGTACTTC	CASSRQGTGGDIQYF
TRBD2	NA	TRBJ2-7	14	TRBV29-1	TGCAGCGTGAGAATTGGACTAGCGGGAGACGAGCAGTACTTC	CSVRIGLAGDEQYF
NA	NA	TRBJ1-1	17	TRBV11-2	TGTGCCAGCAGCTCCCTAGGCGTCCGGGACTTAAACACTGAAGCTTTCTTT	CASSSLGVRDLNTEAFF
TRBD2	NA	TRBJ2-1	18	TRBV19	TGTGCCAGTAGTATTTTTCCCGGGGGCGGGGGGCCGGACAATGAGCAGTTCTTC	CASSIFPGGGGPDNEQFF
TRBD2	NA	TRBJ2-1	15	TRBV6-5	TGTGCCAGCAGTTACGGGACTAGCGGCCACAATGAGCAGTTCTTC	CASSYGTSGHNEQFF
TRBD1	NA	TRBJ2-7	15	TRBV5-1	TGCGCCAGCAGCTCTCTCGGACAGGGCTTCTACGAGCAGTACTTC	CASSSLGQGFYEQYF
NA	NA	TRBJ2-7	14	TRBV6-5	TGTGCCAGCAGTTACTCAAACACCGGTTACGAGCAGTACTTC	CASSYSNTGYEQYF
NA	few	TRBJ2-7	14	TRBV6-6	TGTGCCAGCAGTCTAAAATCGGTCTCCTACGAGCAGTACTTC	CASSLKSVSYEQYF
TRBD1	once	TRBJ2-3	14	TRBV29-1	TGCAGCGTCGGCCCCGGGACAGGGGCAGATACGCAGTATTTT	CSVGPGTGADTQYF
NA	NA	TRBJ2-7	14	TRBV6-5	TGTGCCAGCAGTCCAGGGTTGACCTCCTACGAGCAGTACTTC	CASSPGLTSYEQYF
TRBD1	NA	TRBJ1-1	15	TRBV10-1	TGCGCCAGAGGTCCCGGGACAGACTTGAACACTGAAGCTTTCTTT	CARGPGTDLNTEAFF
TRBD1	once	TRBJ1-4	15	TRBV9	TGTGCCAGCAGCGCCTCCGGGACAGGGGGAGAAAAACTGTTTTTT	CASSASGTGGEKLFF
TRBD2	NA	TRBJ2-3	17	TRBV5-3	TGTGCCAGAAGCTTGGCGGGTCGGGAGGACGACACAGATACGCAGTATTTT	CARSLAGREDDTDTQYF
NA	NA	TRBJ2-1	17	TRBV14	TGTGCCAGCAGCCACCCTGAGACGGGACACCTTAGGGATGAGCAGTTCTTC	CASSHPETGHLRDEQFF
NA	NA	TRBJ2-3	13	TRBV6-5	TGTGCCAGCAGGGAGCCGTACACAGATACGCAGTATTTT	CASREPYTDTQYF
TRBD2	NA	TRBJ2-1	21	TRBV7-8	TGTGCCAGCAGCTTAGGGGGTGCTAGCGGGTTCCTGGGGATCTCCTACAATGAGCAGTTCTTC	CASSLGGASGFLGISYNEQFF